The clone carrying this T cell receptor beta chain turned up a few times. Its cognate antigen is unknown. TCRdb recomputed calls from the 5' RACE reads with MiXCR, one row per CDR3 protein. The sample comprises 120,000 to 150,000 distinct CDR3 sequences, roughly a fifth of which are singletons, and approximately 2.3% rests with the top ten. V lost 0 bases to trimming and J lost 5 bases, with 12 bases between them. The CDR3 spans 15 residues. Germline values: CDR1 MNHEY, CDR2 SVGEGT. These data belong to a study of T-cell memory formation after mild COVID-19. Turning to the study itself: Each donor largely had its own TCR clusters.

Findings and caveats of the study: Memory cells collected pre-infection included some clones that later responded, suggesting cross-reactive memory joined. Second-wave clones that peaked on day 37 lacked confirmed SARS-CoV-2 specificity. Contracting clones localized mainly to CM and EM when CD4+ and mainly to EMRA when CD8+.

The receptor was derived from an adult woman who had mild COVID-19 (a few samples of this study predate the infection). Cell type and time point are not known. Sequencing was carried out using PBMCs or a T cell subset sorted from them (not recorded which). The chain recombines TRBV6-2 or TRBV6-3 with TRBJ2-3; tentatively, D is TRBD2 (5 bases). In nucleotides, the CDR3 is TGTGCCAGCAGTTACTCGCGAGGTCGGGAAGATACGCAGTATTTT. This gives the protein CASSYSRGREDTQYF.